Below, 4 T cell receptor beta chains from the same sample are listed, as sequenced in a study of low-dose radiotherapy and immunotherapy resistance in tumors (dated by TCRdb to between 2021 and 2024). First-strand cDNA was synthesized with Superscript III and a set of TRAV- and TRBV-specific primers, covering both TCRalpha and TCRbeta chains. A roughly 18-cycle PCR with Phusion amplified the TCRs, pairing a constant-region primer with the adapter that was attached to the V primers. TCRdb ran its own pipeline on the public reads, namely fastp trimming at Q25 and MiXCR clone calling, and kept in-frame beta chains. When rows share a CDR3 protein, they turn into one entry using the most common DNA and genes. Here the sample has 11,000 to 15,000 distinct CDR3 sequences; more than 60% occur a single time. Together, the top ten hold over 4.5% of the sample. The receptors were gathered from a human donor with advanced metastatic prostate, ovarian, gallbladder or colorectal cancer (not recorded which). This table probably holds off-target reads from a library built for another chain.

The chain joins TRBV10-3 to TRBJ2-3; D gene uncertain. The V end was cut by 0 bases, the J end by 5 bases, with 21 bases between. CDR1 and CDR2 (germline): ENHRY, SYGVKD. The CDR3 sequence is 18 residues long. As DNA, the CDR3 is TGTGCCATCAGTGAGTCGTGGCCTTTTGCAGCAGTCCAAGATACGCAGTATTTT. It specifies CAISESWPFAAVQDTQYF.

V gene TRBV9 combines with J gene TRBJ2-1; D ambiguous. The germline gives CDR1 SGDLS, CDR2 YYNGEE. Trimming pared 0 bases from V and 3 bases from J, leaving 7 bases between. The CDR3 has 14 residues. In nucleotides, the CDR3 is TGTGCCAGCAGCGTAGACTACAGCTACAATGAGCAGTTCTTC. Translation gives CASSVDYSYNEQFF.

The chain uses TRBV11-2 and TRBJ2-1; no firm D call. The V end lost 2 bases, the J end lost 1 base, and 12 bases lay between the germline ends. CDR1 and CDR2 (germline): SGHAT, FQNNGV. This CDR3 spans 16 amino acids. The CDR3: CASSLTLDGSYNEQFF. CDR3 in DNA: TGTGCCAGCAGCTTAACCTTGGACGGATCCTACAATGAGCAGTTCTTC.

This clonotype was detected only a few times. The chain couples TRBV28 to TRBJ1-5; D may be TRBD1 (5 bases). Germline V gene data show CDR1 as MDHEN and CDR2 as SYDVKM. CDR3 length: 13 residues. V lost 7 bases and J 6 bases, leaving 13 bases between the germline ends. The CDR3 reads CASKAGPSQPQHF. In DNA, the CDR3 is TGTGCCAGCAAGGCAGGGCCTAGTCAGCCCCAGCATTTT.